This T cell receptor beta chain was recorded in a study of blood T cell repertoires in COVID-19. Across the whole study: COVID-19 samples, acute and convalescent, were from the United States, Italy and Spain. T cells, B-cell-depleted T cells, or PBMCs provided the cDNA or gDNA that served as material.

This clone was detected once. Study processing details: Reference gene primer amplification gave estimated nucleated cell counts. Sequencing was performed with immunoSEQ multiplex PCR; in TCRdb, only in-frame clones are kept and a portion is missing. V, J and clone size reflect that table, while D and trimming were determined from the DNA. The table lists approximately 190,000 clones, approximately 81% of them singletons. The germline V gene has CDR1 SEHNR and CDR2 FQNEAQ (reference sequence). The CDR3 covers 12 residues. The ends were cut back, 2 bases at V and 4 bases at J, with 5 bases in the middle.

Sequences were obtained from peripheral blood. The receptor comes from a human donor in a cohort sampled during active COVID-19. The genes are TRBV7-9 and TRBJ2-5; no definite D call. DNA for the CDR3: TGTGCCAGCAGCTTAATCTCAGAGACCCAGTACTTC. This translates into CASSLISETQYF.